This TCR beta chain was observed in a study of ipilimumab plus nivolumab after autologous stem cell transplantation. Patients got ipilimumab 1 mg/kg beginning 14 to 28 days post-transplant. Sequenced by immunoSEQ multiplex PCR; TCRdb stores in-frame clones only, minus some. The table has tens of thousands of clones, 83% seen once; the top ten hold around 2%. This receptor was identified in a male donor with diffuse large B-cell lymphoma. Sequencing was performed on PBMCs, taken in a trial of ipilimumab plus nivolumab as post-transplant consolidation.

CDR3: CASSSPWGGGDNNGYTF. The CDR3 DNA reads as TGTGCCAGCAGTTCCCCCTGGGGCGGGGGGGACAACAATGGCTACACCTTC. The V call is TRBV27, the J call TRBJ1-2; tentatively, D is TRBD1 (6 bases). V lost 4 bases, J lost 6 bases, and 24 bases lay in between. The germline V gene has CDR1 MNHEY and CDR2 SMNVEV (reference sequence). The CDR3 runs to 17 residues.